This T cell receptor (beta chain) was identified during a study of blood T cell repertoires in COVID-19. About the research overall: Italy, Spain and the United States were the sources of the convalescent and acute COVID-19 samples. Sources were T cells, B-cell-depleted T cells, or PBMCs; the material itself was cDNA or gDNA.

As handled by the study authors: For nucleated cells, counts were estimated from reference gene primer amplification. Sequencing used immunoSEQ multiplex PCR; TCRdb keeps in-frame clones, though not all of them. V, J and clone size were drawn from that table, and D and trimming were deduced from the DNA. The profile shows more than 200,000 clones, 90% of them singletons. Followed over time, Seattle patients had been enrolled while infection was active. Germline V gene sequence: CDR1 MNHEY, CDR2 SVGAGI. The V segment lost 5 bases and the J segment 3 bases; nucleotides outside the gene matches: 1. This CDR3 has 13 amino acids.

The clonotype originates from a man under 40 with COVID-19, enrolled during active disease. Sequenced: peripheral blood. This chain links TRBV6-5 with TRBJ2-5; TRBD1 agrees at 9 bases. CDR3 in amino acids: CASSRDREETQYF. The CDR3, as DNA: TGTGCCAGCAGTCGGGACAGGGAAGAGACCCAGTACTTC.